This record covers a single T cell receptor (beta chain). Per the germline V gene, CDR1 is MDHEN and CDR2 is SYDVKM. V dropped 8 bases and J dropped 4 bases, with 20 bases sitting between them. This CDR3 comprises 16 residues. This sample is drawn from a study of shared clonotypes between healthy human individuals. This table comes from immunoSEQ multiplex PCR, and its TCRdb copy is limited to in-frame clones, with some not included. The data contain about 480,000 clones, 60% to 85% of them singletons. The chain recombines TRBV28 with TRBJ1-4; possibly TRBD1 for D (5 bases). What was sequenced was PBMCs. The TCR was taken from a woman in her thirties or forties in good health. Some clones in this sample may be carry-over from other donors' samples. CDR3 residues: CASHKIKGRFNEKLFF. The CDR3 region has the DNA TGTGCCAGCCATAAGATTAAGGGGCGGTTTAATGAAAAACTGTTTTTT. Drawing the rest from reference TRBV28 and TRBJ1-4, the complete variable domain is DVKVTQSSRYLVKRTGEKVFLECVQDMDHENMFWYRQDPGLGLRLIYFSYDVKMKEKGDIPEGYSVSREKKERFSLILESASTNQTSMYLCASHKIKGRFNEKLFFGSGTQLSVL.